The 8 T cell receptor beta chains in this list originate from one sample, sequenced in a study of patients and donors after allogeneic stem cell transplantation. TCRdb fed the RT-PCR reads into MiXCR, producing one record per CDR3 protein. The table lists about 70,000 distinct CDR3 sequences, around a quarter of them singletons. Sequenced sample: blood, either unsorted or a sorted T cell fraction (not recorded which). The receptors come from a human donor who was either an allogeneic HSCT recipient or a stem cell or donor lymphocyte infusion donor (not recorded which). It is not recorded whose cells these are; they may come from a transplant donor.

This clonotype was detected only once. The gene calls are TRBV6-6 and TRBJ2-1; D gene unclear. Germline V gene sequence: CDR1 MNHNY, CDR2 SVGAGI (reference sequence). This CDR3 has 14 amino acids. Deletions cut 5 bases from V and 9 bases from J, with 17 bases between. The CDR3 protein is CASSIPLGSGEQFF. CDR3 DNA: TGTGCCAGCAGTATACCGTTGGGGTCGGGTGAGCAGTTCTTC.

The chain is built from TRBV28 and TRBJ2-4; 7 bases are a match to TRBD2. Germline CDR1 and CDR2: MDHEN and SYDVKM. V gave up 6 bases and J gave up 1 base; unmatched junction bases: 3. CDR3 size: 14 residues. CDR3 sequence (DNA): TGTGCCAGCAGCGAAGCGGGGGCCAAAAACATTCAGTACTTC. Translation: CASSEAGAKNIQYF. Complete variable domain (other parts from reference TRBV28 and TRBJ2-4): DVKVTQSSRYLVKRTGEKVFLECVQDMDHENMFWYRQDPGLGLRLIYFSYDVKMKEKGDIPEGYSVSREKKERFSLILESASTNQTSMYLCASSEAGAKNIQYFGAGTRLSVL.

There are a few counts of this clonotype. J is TRBJ2-5 and V is TRBV10-3; no reliable D call. Germline assignment: CDR1 ENHRY and CDR2 SYGVKD. V lost 4 bases and J 0 bases, leaving 3 bases between the germline ends. The CDR3 spans 12 residues. CDR3 DNA sequence: TGTGCCATCAGTGGCGACCAAGAGACCCAGTACTTC. Its translation is CAISGDQETQYF.

V gene TRBV7-9 combines with J gene TRBJ2-3, with TRBD1 matching over 8 bases. The CDR3 spans 15 residues. Germline-derived CDR1 and CDR2 are SEHNR and FQNEAQ (reference sequence). The V segment lost 5 bases and the J segment 6 bases; nucleotides outside the gene matches: 10. CDR3 nucleotide sequence: TGTGCCAGCAGCCACCCCCCAACAGGGGGGGATACGCAGTATTTT. Residues: CASSHPPTGGDTQYF.

The J gene is TRBJ2-3, the V gene TRBV3-1, with 9 bases identical to TRBD2. The V and J ends lost 1 base and 4 bases, in that order; junction bases with no gene match: 6. The CDR3 is made up of 16 amino acids. Germline values: CDR1 LGHDT, CDR2 YNNKEL (reference sequence). The chain's CDR3 is CASSQVLAGDSDTQYF. CDR3 coding DNA: TGTGCCAGCAGCCAAGTGTTAGCGGGGGACTCAGATACGCAGTATTTT.

The chain is built from TRBV30 and TRBJ1-2; unclear D gene. The V end was cut by 2 bases, the J end by 4 bases, with 11 bases between. CDR1 is GTSNPN, CDR2 SVGIG, per germline (reference sequence). The CDR3 runs to 13 residues. The CDR3 DNA is TGTGCCTGGAGTCCCCGGGCGTCCTATGGCTACACCTTC. The encoded protein is CAWSPRASYGYTF.

The chain uses TRBV12-5 and TRBJ1-1; no clear D gene. V was shortened by 3 bases and J by 0 bases, with 2 bases between the two germline ends. The CDR3 is 12 amino acids. Per the germline V gene, CDR1 is LGHNT and CDR2 is FRNRAP. CDR3 DNA sequence: TGTGCTAGTGGTTTCTTGAACACTGAAGCTTTCTTT. Translated, it gives CASGFLNTEAFF.

The chain is built from TRBV5-5 and TRBJ1-2, with 7 nucleotides matching TRBD1. Germline CDR1 SGHKS, CDR2 YYEKEE (reference sequence). The junction had 9 bases not matched to a gene; V was cut back by 0 bases and J by 4 bases. This CDR3 contains 16 residues. The CDR3 region has the DNA TGTGCCAGCAGCTTGGACGGCGGGACAGACGTCTATGGCTACACCTTC. Amino acid sequence: CASSLDGGTDVYGYTF.